Presented here are 27 T cell receptor beta chains from one specimen sequenced in a study of blood T cell repertoires in COVID-19. Here immunoSEQ multiplex PCR was the method, and the copy in TCRdb shows in-frame clones only, minus some. The sample holds 200,000 to 300,000 clones, approximately 84% seen once. Sequencing was carried out using PBMCs or T cells enriched from blood (not recorded which). The source of these receptors is a man aged 40-55 years who had recovered from COVID-19.

The chain joins TRBV2 to TRBJ2-2; 10 nucleotides match TRBD1. Germline CDR1 reads SNHLY; CDR2 reads FYNNEI. V was pared by 7 bases and J by 7 bases, with 9 bases of the junction left unmatched. This CDR3 has 15 amino acids. The CDR3 region has the DNA TGTGCCAGCACCACTGACAGGGGGCGGTTCGGGGAGCTGTTTTTT. Translated: CASTTDRGRFGELFF.

Only a few counts were recorded for this clone. The V gene is TRBV19, the J gene TRBJ1-2; D possibly corresponds to TRBD1 (6 bases). Germline V CDR1 and CDR2: LNHDA, SQIVND (reference sequence). The CDR3 has 13 amino acids. V was cut by 5 bases and J by 6 bases, with 13 bases left in between. CDR3 amino acids: CASSLRGSDGYTF. Here the CDR3 DNA reads TGTGCCAGTAGTTTAAGGGGGTCGGATGGCTACACCTTC.

CDR3 bases: TGTGCCAGCAGGGTGGCCGGGGGAGCCGATGAGGGCTACACCTTC. Its protein is CASRVAGGADEGYTF. The rearrangement uses TRBV7-9 and TRBJ1-2, with a possible D match to TRBD1 (5 bases). Trimming cost V 6 bases and J 8 bases, with 22 bases left between them. The CDR3 extends over 15 amino acids. Germline V gene sequence: CDR1 SEHNR, CDR2 FQNEAQ (reference sequence).

This clone was found a few times. The chain carries TRBV5-8 and TRBJ2-1; 7 bases map to TRBD2. Germline V gives CDR1 SGHTS, CDR2 YDEGEE. CDR3 length: 17 amino acids. V lost 3 bases and J lost 7; bases outside the gene matches: 16. The CDR3 reads CASSSRWGGGPTNEQFF. The CDR3 bases are TGTGCCAGCAGCTCCCGGTGGGGGGGAGGGCCGACAAATGAGCAGTTCTTC.

This clone was detected once. This chain links TRBV11-3 with TRBJ2-2; 8 bases map to TRBD2. The CDR3 length is 17 residues. Germline V CDR1 and CDR2: SGHNT, YENEEA. The junction had 9 bases not matched to a gene; V was cut back by 2 bases and J by 4 bases. The DNA of the CDR3 is TGTGCCAGCAGCTTAATGATGGGACTAGTGAGCACCGGGGAGCTGTTTTTT. Residues: CASSLMMGLVSTGELFF.

As DNA, the CDR3 is TGTGCCAGCAGCCCTGGACAGGATCTATATGAAGGCTACACCTTC. Its translation is CASSPGQDLYEGYTF. The V and J genes are TRBV7-9 and TRBJ1-2; 7 nucleotides line up with TRBD1. The J segment lost 8 bases and the V segment lost 5 bases, leaving 14 bases of the junction unmatched. Germline V lookup: CDR1 SEHNR, CDR2 FQNEAQ (reference sequence). The CDR3 length is 15 residues. Complete variable domain (other parts from reference TRBV7-9 and TRBJ1-2): DTGVSQNPRHKITKRGQNVTFRCDPISEHNRLYWYRQTLGQGPEFLTYFQNEAQLEKSRLLSDRFSAERPKGSFSTLEIQRTEQGDSAMYLCASSPGQDLYEGYTFGSGTRLTVV.

This clone came up once. The rearrangement uses TRBV6-5 and TRBJ2-7, with D perhaps matching TRBD1 (7 bases). Trimming left V 2 bases short and J 3 bases short, with 11 bases between. CDR3 length: 14 amino acids. Germline-derived CDR1 and CDR2 are MNHEY and SVGAGI. The CDR3 is CASSYGQGGYEQYF. The CDR3 coding sequence is TGTGCCAGCAGTTACGGGCAGGGGGGCTACGAGCAGTACTTC.

J is TRBJ2-1 and V is TRBV28; 7 bases are a match to TRBD2. The trim removed 7 bases at V and 4 bases at J, leaving 10 bases unmatched. Germline V gene data show CDR1 as MDHEN and CDR2 as SYDVKM. The CDR3 sequence is 15 residues long. CDR3 sequence reads: CASIKGGRAYNEQFF. CDR3 nucleotides: TGTGCCAGCATCAAGGGTGGGAGGGCTTACAATGAGCAGTTCTTC.

The chain employs TRBV27 and TRBJ1-3, with D uncertain. With 3 bases removed from V and 0 bases from J, the gap between germline ends came to 6 bases. The CDR3 contains 14 residues. The germline V gene encodes CDR1 MNHEY and CDR2 SMNVEV (reference sequence). The CDR3 reads CASSLSFSGNTIYF. Here the CDR3 DNA reads TGTGCCAGCAGTTTGAGTTTCTCTGGAAACACCATATATTTT.

This clone was counted a single time. A junction boundary mismatches the germline segment, possibly from a read error. The V gene is TRBV7-7, the J gene TRBJ1-2, with D maybe TRBD1 (5 bases). Looked up from germline, CDR1 is SSHAT and CDR2 is FNYEAQ (reference sequence). The CDR3 covers 16 residues. In nucleotides, the CDR3 is TGTGCTAGCAGCTCCGGCTGGGGGGGACCTTATTATGGCTACACCTTC. Its translation is CASSSGWGGPYYGYTF. The full variable domain, with the rest looked up from reference TRBV7-7 and TRBJ1-2, is GAGVSQSPRYKVTKRGQDVTLRCDPISSHATLYWYQQALGQGPEFLTYFNYEAQPDKSGLPSDRFSAERPEGSISTLTIQRTEQRDSAMYRCASSSGWGGPYYGYTFGSGTRLTVV.

J is TRBJ2-7 and V is TRBV6-2 or TRBV6-3; 11 bases map to TRBD2. Germline-derived CDR1 and CDR2 are MNHEY and SVGEGT. CDR3 length: 17 amino acids. V gave up 4 bases and J gave up 2 bases; unmatched junction bases: 10. CDR3 bases: TGTGCCAGCAGTTTATCCGAATCACTAGCGGGAGCCTACGAGCAGTACTTC. The encoded protein is CASSLSESLAGAYEQYF.

The chain uses TRBV9 and TRBJ1-1; D not certain. V was pared by 4 bases and J by 5 bases, with 15 bases between. The CDR3 is 14 residues long. Germline V gene sequence: CDR1 SGDLS, CDR2 YYNGEE. Written as DNA, the CDR3 is TGTGCCAGCAGCACCACAACATCGGGGACTGAAGCTTTCTTT. Encoded protein: CASSTTTSGTEAFF.

CDR3 sequence: CASSRGTSGGEETQYF. The CDR3 DNA follows: TGTGCCAGCAGCCGCGGAACTAGCGGGGGGGAAGAGACCCAGTACTTC. The rearrangement uses TRBV3-1 (or the pseudogene TRBV3-2) and TRBJ2-5; TRBD2 agrees at 13 bases. CDR3 length: 16 amino acids. Germline V gives CDR1 LGHDT, CDR2 YNNKEL (reference sequence). V gave up 4 bases and J gave up 3 bases; unmatched junction bases: 5.

The chain links TRBV18 to TRBJ1-2; D unresolved. The germline V and J ends were trimmed by 3 bases and 4 bases, with 15 bases remaining between them. Per germline, CDR1 KGHSH and CDR2 LQKENI. This CDR3 comprises 15 residues. The CDR3 nucleotides read TGTGCCAGCTCACCGACGGAGGGTTGGGGCTATGGCTACACCTTC. Amino acid sequence: CASSPTEGWGYGYTF.

The chain joins TRBV30 to TRBJ2-5; D may be TRBD2 (5 bases). V lost 1 base and J lost 5, with 17 bases in between. This CDR3 has 15 amino acids. Germline V lookup: CDR1 GTSNPN, CDR2 SVGIG (reference sequence). CDR3 sequence: CAWSAPTSRWETQYF. CDR3 coding DNA: TGTGCCTGGAGTGCCCCTACTAGTCGTTGGGAGACCCAGTACTTC.

V gene TRBV13 combines with J gene TRBJ2-1; TRBD2 matches 9 bases. V shed 6 bases, J shed 4 bases, and the junction held 7 bases outside the gene matches. This CDR3 is 15 amino acids long. From germline, CDR1 is PRHDT and CDR2 FYEKMQ (reference sequence). The chain's CDR3 is CASSLSGGQYNEQFF. CDR3 sequence (DNA): TGTGCCAGCAGTCTGAGCGGGGGGCAATACAATGAGCAGTTCTTC. The whole variable domain, filled in from reference TRBV13 and TRBJ2-1, reads AAGVIQSPRHLIKEKRETATLKCYPIPRHDTVYWYQQGPGQDPQFLISFYEKMQSDKGSIPDRFSAQQFSDYHSELNMSSLELGDSALYFCASSLSGGQYNEQFFGPGTRLTVL.

The chain has TRBV28 and TRBJ2-2; 9 nucleotides match TRBD1. This CDR3 contains 14 residues. Germline CDR1 and CDR2: MDHEN and SYDVKM. The V segment lost 8 bases and the J segment 4 bases; nucleotides outside the gene matches: 5. The CDR3 sequence is CASGTGGFTGELFF. The CDR3, as DNA: TGTGCCAGCGGCACAGGGGGCTTCACCGGGGAGCTGTTTTTT. Using reference TRBV28 and TRBJ2-2 for the parts outside the CDR3, the full variable domain is DVKVTQSSRYLVKRTGEKVFLECVQDMDHENMFWYRQDPGLGLRLIYFSYDVKMKEKGDIPEGYSVSREKKERFSLILESASTNQTSMYLCASGTGGFTGELFFGEGSRLTVL.

The chain is built from TRBV6-9 and TRBJ1-2, with 10 bases identical to TRBD1. V lost 5 bases, J lost 2 bases, and 8 bases stayed unmatched. Germline CDR1 reads MNHGY; CDR2 reads SVAAGI. CDR3 length: 16 residues. The CDR3 here is CASSKTGGAWNYGYTF. Here the CDR3 DNA reads TGTGCCAGCAGTAAGACAGGGGGCGCGTGGAACTATGGCTACACCTTC.

The chain couples TRBV24-1 to TRBJ1-5; no firm D call. Germline V gene data show CDR1 as KGHDR and CDR2 as SFDVKD. Trimming removed 3 bases from V and 3 bases from J, with 8 bases in between. The CDR3 has 14 residues. The CDR3, as DNA: TGTGCCACCAGTGATCCGGGGAACAATCAGCCCCAGCATTTT. This codes for CATSDPGNNQPQHF.

V is TRBV12-3 or TRBV12-4 and J is TRBJ1-2, with D hard to call. This CDR3 has 13 amino acids. V was shortened by 3 bases and J by 4 bases, with 9 bases between the two germline ends. CDR3 region: CASSFENSYGYTF. The CDR3 DNA sequence: TGTGCCAGCAGTTTTGAGAATAGCTATGGCTACACCTTC.

The rearrangement links TRBV19 to TRBJ1-5, with TRBD1 matching over 7 bases. Germline CDR1 and CDR2: LNHDA and SQIVND (reference sequence). The CDR3 runs to 15 residues. V shed 7 bases and J 3 bases; nucleotides not matched to a gene: 9. CDR3 protein: CASKPRQGPNQPQHF. In nucleotides, the CDR3 is TGTGCCAGTAAACCCCGACAGGGCCCCAATCAGCCCCAGCATTTT. Variable domain in full (rest from reference TRBV19 and TRBJ1-5): DGGITQSPKYLFRKEGQNVTLSCEQNLNHDAMYWYRQDPGQGLRLIYYSQIVNDFQKGDIAEGYSVSREKKESFPLTVTSAQKNPTAFYLCASKPRQGPNQPQHFGDGTRLSIL.

V gene TRBV6-4 combines with J gene TRBJ2-1; possibly TRBD2 for D (6 bases). CDR3 length equals 16 residues. Trimming pared 2 bases from V and 6 bases from J, leaving 17 bases between. Germline V gene data show CDR1 as MRHNA and CDR2 as SNTAGT. This CDR3 is CASSDASRELLNEQFF. DNA of the CDR3: TGTGCCAGCAGTGACGCCTCCCGGGAGCTTCTCAATGAGCAGTTCTTC.

CDR3 nucleotide sequence: TGTGCCAGCACCGTACTGACAGGGTACAATTCACCCCTCCACTTT. Its protein product is CASTVLTGYNSPLHF. The chain carries TRBV28 and TRBJ1-6, with 7 bases that match TRBD1. The CDR3 spans 15 residues. The germline gives CDR1 MDHEN, CDR2 SYDVKM. Trimming cost V 7 bases and J 7 bases; bases outside gene matches: 10. Full variable domain (rest looked up from reference TRBV28 and TRBJ1-6): DVKVTQSSRYLVKRTGEKVFLECVQDMDHENMFWYRQDPGLGLRLIYFSYDVKMKEKGDIPEGYSVSREKKERFSLILESASTNQTSMYLCASTVLTGYNSPLHFGNGTRLTVT.

The chain has TRBV5-1 and TRBJ2-5, with TRBD2 matching 8 bases. V lost 3 bases and J lost 1; bases outside the gene matches: 2. This CDR3 contains 14 residues. Germline values: CDR1 SGHRS, CDR2 YFSETQ. CDR3 loop: CASSWTSSQETQYF. For the CDR3, the DNA is TGCGCCAGCAGCTGGACTAGCAGCCAAGAGACCCAGTACTTC.

Turning to this clone: Other nucleotide sequences in the sample specify the same CDR3. The gene calls are TRBV5-1 and TRBJ1-1; maybe TRBD1 (5 bases). Germline V gene sequence: CDR1 SGHRS, CDR2 YFSETQ. Trimming stripped 2 bases from V and 2 bases from J, with 10 bases between. This CDR3 region has 14 residues. In DNA form, the CDR3 reads TGCGCCAGCAGCTTAGCAGGGACTAACACTGAAGCTTTCTTT. Its protein is CASSLAGTNTEAFF.

The chain employs TRBV27 and TRBJ1-2; TRBD1 matches at 8 bases. The germline V gene has CDR1 MNHEY and CDR2 SMNVEV (reference sequence). The CDR3 length is 13 residues. The ends lost 6 bases at V and 7 bases at J; junction bases unmatched: 7. The CDR3 reads CASSWTGNGGYTF. CDR3 sequence (DNA): TGTGCCAGCAGCTGGACAGGGAACGGTGGCTACACCTTC.

This clone was counted only a few times. This chain connects TRBV28 to TRBJ2-7; D gene ambiguous. CDR3 length: 13 amino acids. The V and J ends lost 4 bases and 0 bases respectively, with 7 bases between them. Looked up from germline, CDR1 is MDHEN and CDR2 is SYDVKM. The CDR3 sequence is CASSSIFSYEQYF. CDR3 DNA: TGTGCCAGCAGTTCTATTTTCTCCTACGAGCAGTACTTC.